Listed below are T cell receptor beta chains from one sample, sequenced in a study of blood T cell repertoires in COVID-19. The table came from immunoSEQ multiplex PCR; TCRdb's copy has only in-frame clones and leaves some out. The sample records around 92,000 clones, over 80% being singletons. What was sequenced was peripheral blood. The receptors come from a woman older than 75 with acute or convalescent COVID-19. CDR3s include the opening cysteine and the closing phenylalanine or tryptophan. The order of the fields is V gene, CDR3 length, D gene, clone size, J gene, CDR3 protein, CDR3 DNA. A D gene is named only where the DNA matches it firmly. Rows may omit the clone size; those that give it use once, few, many or a size class.

V: TRBV10-3
length: 16
D: TRBD1
size: -
J: TRBJ2-7
CDR3: CAISASTGDKTYEQYF
DNA: TGTGCCATCAGTGCCAGTACAGGGGATAAGACCTACGAGCAGTACTTC

V: TRBV12-3/TRBV12-4
length: 12
D: -
size: -
J: TRBJ2-2
CDR3: CASSPGSQGRVF
DNA: TGTGCCAGCAGTCCCGGGTCCCAGGGTCGCGTTTTT

V: TRBV4-1
length: 16
D: TRBD2
size: -
J: TRBJ2-1
CDR3: CASSQALAGVYNEQFF
DNA: TGCGCCAGCAGCCAGGCACTAGCGGGAGTCTACAATGAGCAGTTCTTC

V: TRBV7-9
length: 13
D: TRBD1
size: -
J: TRBJ1-2
CDR3: CASRSGTAYGYTF
DNA: TGTGCCAGCAGATCCGGGACAGCCTATGGCTACACCTTC

V: TRBV19
length: 14
D: TRBD1
size: -
J: TRBJ1-6
CDR3: CASSMRDRNSPLHF
DNA: TGTGCCAGTAGTATGCGGGACAGGAATTCACCCCTCCACTTT

V: TRBV4-1
length: 16
D: -
size: few
J: TRBJ2-5
CDR3: CASSQIGGDSPRGQYF
DNA: TGCGCCAGCAGCCAGATCGGAGGGGACAGCCCAAGAGGCCAGTACTTC

V: TRBV9
length: 14
D: -
size: -
J: TRBJ2-1
CDR3: CASSPRGLYNEQFF
DNA: TGTGCCAGCAGCCCCCGTGGCTTATACAATGAGCAGTTCTTC

V: TRBV6-5
length: 15
D: TRBD1
size: -
J: TRBJ1-4
CDR3: CASSRGTGEDEKLFF
DNA: TGTGCCAGCAGTAGGGGGACAGGGGAGGATGAAAAACTGTTTTTT

V: TRBV2
length: 13
D: -
size: -
J: TRBJ2-7
CDR3: CASFNRLGAEQYF
DNA: TGTGCCAGCTTTAACAGGTTAGGGGCCGAGCAGTACTTC

V: TRBV28
length: 15
D: TRBD1
size: -
J: TRBJ2-7
CDR3: CASSSPGQGAYEQYF
DNA: TGTGCCAGCAGCTCGCCCGGACAGGGGGCCTACGAGCAGTACTTC

V: TRBV7-9
length: 17
D: TRBD2
size: -
J: TRBJ2-5
CDR3: CASSLGGLAGYQETQYF
DNA: TGTGCCAGCAGCCTAGGGGGACTAGCGGGGTACCAAGAGACCCAGTACTTC

V: TRBV18
length: 19
D: TRBD2
size: -
J: TRBJ2-7
CDR3: CASSGRTSGSTSSSYEQYF
DNA: TGTGCCAGCTCAGGCAGGACTAGCGGGAGCACATCGAGCTCCTACGAGCAGTACTTC

V: TRBV28
length: 15
D: -
size: -
J: TRBJ1-4
CDR3: CASQNGGATNEKLFF
DNA: TGTGCCAGCCAAAATGGGGGGGCGACTAATGAAAAACTGTTTTTT

V: TRBV5-4
length: 18
D: TRBD2
size: -
J: TRBJ2-1
CDR3: CASSPWGSSGRAENEQFF
DNA: TGTGCCAGCAGCCCCTGGGGGAGTAGCGGGAGGGCCGAGAATGAGCAGTTCTTC

V: TRBV6-2/TRBV6-3
length: 16
D: TRBD1
size: -
J: TRBJ2-5
CDR3: CASSYPVDRPQETQYF
DNA: TGTGCCAGCAGTTACCCCGTGGACAGGCCGCAAGAGACCCAGTACTTC

V: TRBV10-3
length: 13
D: -
size: -
J: TRBJ2-5
CDR3: CAISRGLEETQYF
DNA: TGTGCCATCAGCCGAGGACTGGAAGAGACCCAGTACTTC

V: TRBV7-9
length: 14
D: -
size: -
J: TRBJ1-1
CDR3: CASSSQGRNTEAFF
DNA: TGTGCCAGCAGCTCCCAGGGTAGGAACACTGAAGCTTTCTTT

V: TRBV24-1
length: 14
D: TRBD1
size: -
J: TRBJ1-1
CDR3: CAPNRTGVNTEAFF
DNA: TGTGCCCCCAATAGGACAGGAGTGAACACTGAAGCTTTCTTT

V: TRBV5-1
length: 14
D: TRBD1
size: -
J: TRBJ1-1
CDR3: CASAGQGALTEAFF
DNA: TGCGCCAGTGCGGGACAGGGGGCATTGACTGAAGCTTTCTTT

V: TRBV2
length: 13
D: -
size: -
J: TRBJ1-2
CDR3: CASRTDRLIGYTF
DNA: TGTGCCAGCAGGACCGACAGACTGATTGGCTACACCTTC

V: TRBV4-1
length: 16
D: TRBD2
size: -
J: TRBJ2-1
CDR3: CASSRAGTSGTYEQFF
DNA: TGCGCCAGCAGCCGCGCCGGGACTAGCGGGACCTATGAGCAGTTCTTC

V: TRBV6-6
length: 16
D: -
size: few
J: TRBJ1-6
CDR3: CASSPQGQSYNSPLHF
DNA: TGTGCCAGCAGCCCACAAGGACAGTCGTATAATTCACCCCTCCACTTT

V: TRBV6-1
length: 15
D: -
size: -
J: TRBJ1-1
CDR3: CASSEPWEGHTEAFF
DNA: TGTGCCAGCAGTGAACCGTGGGAGGGGCACACTGAAGCTTTCTTT

V: TRBV2
length: 15
D: -
size: -
J: TRBJ2-5
CDR3: CASSEAQGFQETQYF
DNA: TGTGCCAGCAGTGAAGCACAGGGTTTCCAAGAGACCCAGTACTTC

V: TRBV12-3/TRBV12-4
length: 13
D: -
size: -
J: TRBJ2-5
CDR3: CASSLGRKETQYF
DNA: TGTGCCAGCAGTTTAGGGCGGAAAGAGACCCAGTACTTC

V: TRBV10-1
length: 17
D: TRBD2
size: -
J: TRBJ2-1
CDR3: CASSGPTRGLAVNEQFF
DNA: TGCGCCAGCAGTGGTCCCACCCGAGGACTAGCGGTTAATGAGCAGTTCTTC

V: TRBV5-1
length: 14
D: -
size: -
J: TRBJ2-1
CDR3: CASSLAGGDNEQFF
DNA: TGCGCCAGCAGCCTGGCAGGCGGGGACAATGAGCAGTTCTTC

V: TRBV3-1/TRBV3-2
length: 14
D: TRBD2
size: -
J: TRBJ2-7
CDR3: CASSQGTSGAGQYF
DNA: TGTGCCAGCAGCCAAGGAACTAGCGGGGCTGGGCAGTACTTC

V: TRBV28
length: 15
D: TRBD1
size: -
J: TRBJ1-4
CDR3: CASSSNRGWLEKLFF
DNA: TGTGCCAGCAGTAGCAACAGGGGGTGGCTTGAAAAACTGTTTTTT

V: TRBV4-3
length: 17
D: TRBD1
size: -
J: TRBJ2-2
CDR3: CASSQGTGGSDTGELFF
DNA: TGCGCCAGCAGCCAAGGGACAGGGGGGTCGGACACCGGGGAGCTGTTTTTT

V: TRBV28
length: 14
D: TRBD1
size: -
J: TRBJ1-2
CDR3: CASSLGGTGYGYTF
DNA: TGTGCCAGCAGCCTTGGGGGGACAGGGTATGGCTACACCTTC

V: TRBV28
length: 16
D: -
size: -
J: TRBJ1-6
CDR3: CASSSGLLTSLSPLHF
DNA: TGTGCCAGCAGTTCGGGATTATTGACAAGTCTATCACCCCTCCACTTT

V: TRBV14
length: 15
D: TRBD1
size: -
J: TRBJ2-7
CDR3: CASSPWTGLSYEQYF
DNA: TGTGCCAGCAGCCCATGGACAGGGCTCTCCTACGAGCAGTACTTC

V: TRBV2
length: 14
D: TRBD1
size: -
J: TRBJ1-2
CDR3: CASRSVQGNYGYTF
DNA: TGTGCCAGCAGGAGCGTACAGGGGAACTATGGCTACACCTTC

V: TRBV6-2/TRBV6-3
length: 15
D: -
size: -
J: TRBJ2-7
CDR3: CASSYSRLSSYEQYF
DNA: TGTGCCAGCAGTTACTCCAGACTTAGCTCCTACGAGCAGTACTTC

V: TRBV28
length: 14
D: -
size: -
J: TRBJ2-5
CDR3: CASSLGGVGETQYF
DNA: TGTGCCAGCAGTTTAGGGGGCGTCGGAGAGACCCAGTACTTC

V: TRBV7-3
length: 13
D: -
size: -
J: TRBJ1-1
CDR3: CASSPQGNTEAFF
DNA: TGTGCCAGCAGCCCACAGGGAAACACTGAAGCTTTCTTT

V: TRBV19
length: 13
D: -
size: -
J: TRBJ2-1
CDR3: CASSPQGRNEQFF
DNA: TGTGCCAGTAGTCCACAGGGTCGCAATGAGCAGTTCTTC

V: TRBV5-1
length: 14
D: -
size: once
J: TRBJ2-2
CDR3: CASSLPGSGGELFF
DNA: TGCGCCAGCAGCTTGCCAGGTAGTGGCGGGGAGCTGTTTTTT

V: TRBV7-2
length: 15
D: TRBD2
size: -
J: TRBJ2-5
CDR3: CASSPLAGVQETQYF
DNA: TGTGCCAGCAGCCCTCTAGCGGGGGTCCAAGAGACCCAGTACTTC

V: TRBV7-9
length: 15
D: TRBD1
size: -
J: TRBJ2-2
CDR3: CASRDRGLDTGELFF
DNA: TGTGCCAGCAGGGACAGGGGGCTGGACACCGGGGAGCTGTTTTTT

V: TRBV7-2
length: 15
D: TRBD1
size: -
J: TRBJ1-6
CDR3: CASSAQGPGVSPLHF
DNA: TGTGCCAGCAGCGCACAGGGGCCGGGGGTTTCACCCCTCCACTTT

V: TRBV7-9
length: 13
D: TRBD1
size: -
J: TRBJ1-2
CDR3: CASSLGGQAGYTF
DNA: TGTGCCAGCAGCCTCGGTGGACAGGCCGGCTACACCTTC

V: TRBV6-6
length: 16
D: -
size: -
J: TRBJ1-3
CDR3: CASRGPGISSGNTIYF
DNA: TGTGCCAGCAGGGGCCCCGGGATCTCGAGCGGAAACACCATATATTTT

V: TRBV5-1
length: 19
D: TRBD1
size: once
J: TRBJ2-6
CDR3: CASSLVGQGSLSGANVLTF
DNA: TGCGCCAGCAGCTTGGTCGGACAGGGGTCACTCTCTGGGGCCAACGTCCTGACTTTC

V: TRBV7-2
length: 15
D: TRBD2
size: few
J: TRBJ2-5
CDR3: CASSPQSGSGETQYF
DNA: TGTGCCAGCAGTCCCCAGAGCGGGAGCGGTGAGACCCAGTACTTC

V: TRBV10-3
length: 14
D: -
size: -
J: TRBJ1-1
CDR3: CAISASQENTEAFF
DNA: TGTGCCATCAGCGCCTCACAGGAGAACACTGAAGCTTTCTTT

V: TRBV6-5
length: 14
D: -
size: -
J: TRBJ2-2
CDR3: CATWTEKGTGELFF
DNA: TGTGCCACCTGGACAGAGAAAGGCACCGGGGAGCTGTTTTTT

V: TRBV6-8
length: 15
D: TRBD1
size: -
J: TRBJ2-7
CDR3: CASSQGVAWPYEQYF
DNA: TGTGCCAGCAGTCAGGGGGTAGCGTGGCCCTACGAGCAGTACTTC

V: TRBV28
length: 12
D: -
size: once
J: TRBJ1-2
CDR3: CASSSTRYGYTF
DNA: TGTGCCAGCAGTTCCACGAGGTATGGCTACACCTTC

V: TRBV10-2
length: 17
D: -
size: -
J: TRBJ2-3
CDR3: CASSEIGQGVITDTQYF
DNA: TGCGCCAGCAGTGAGATCGGGCAGGGCGTTATTACAGATACGCAGTATTTT

V: TRBV2
length: 14
D: TRBD1
size: -
J: TRBJ1-2
CDR3: CASRLQQGSLGYTF
DNA: TGTGCCAGCAGGCTCCAACAGGGGAGCCTTGGCTACACCTTC